The 22 T cell receptor beta chains reported below all come from one sample, sequenced in a study of T cells in Graves' hyperthyroidism and ophthalmopathy. TCR beta CDR3 region amplification was performed from RNA transcripts. First-round RT-PCR with HTBI primers amplified the TCR CDR3 region. TCRdb fed the multiplex PCR reads into MiXCR, producing one record per CDR3 protein. The data show some 530,000 distinct CDR3 sequences, 20% to 25% seen once. Sequencing was carried out using blood. Receptor source: a woman between 70 and 85 years old with Graves' ophthalmopathy.

Of note for this clonotype: This may stem from a read error, because a much larger clone lies one nucleotide away. The chain employs TRBV11-2 and TRBJ2-1; 8 bases agree with TRBD2. V trimming: 5 bases; J trimming: 4 bases; junction bases outside the gene matches: 13. Germline-derived CDR1 and CDR2 are SGHAT and FQNNGV. This CDR3 comprises 17 residues. The CDR3 here is CASSSWTSRRGYNEQFF. CDR3 nucleotides: TGTGCCAGCAGCAGCTGGACTAGCAGGAGGGGGTACAATGAGCAGTTCTTC. Complete variable domain (other parts from reference TRBV11-2 and TRBJ2-1): EAGVAQSPRYKIIEKRQSVAFWCNPISGHATLYWYQQILGQGPKLLIQFQNNGVVDDSQLPKDRFSAERLKGVDSTLKIQPAKLEDSAVYLCASSSWTSRRGYNEQFFGPGTRLTVL.

This chain joins TRBV10-2 and TRBJ1-2, with TRBD1 as a possible D gene (5 bases). This CDR3 contains 12 residues. Trimming left V 6 bases short and J 4 bases short, with 9 bases between. Looked up from germline, CDR1 is WSHSY and CDR2 is SAAADI. The CDR3 is CASRIDSYGYTF. CDR3 coding DNA: TGCGCCAGCAGAATCGACAGCTATGGCTACACCTTC.

This clonotype was counted between two and nine times. The chain couples TRBV24-1 to TRBJ1-1, with D uncertain. Trimming removed 4 bases at V and 11 bases at J, with 10 bases between. The CDR3 has 11 amino acids. Germline CDR1 reads KGHDR; CDR2 reads SFDVKD. The CDR3 nucleotides are TGTGCCACCAGTGACGGGAGGAGGGCTTTCTTT. Translated, it gives CATSDGRRAFF.

Regarding this clonotype: This sequence may be a read error, since a much larger clone differs from it by one base. The chain employs TRBV28 and TRBJ2-5; possibly TRBD2 for D (6 bases). Germline V gives CDR1 MDHEN, CDR2 SYDVKM. The CDR3 is 16 residues long. The CDR3 protein is CASSLLIASAQETQHF. As DNA, the CDR3 is TGTGCCAGCAGTTTATTAATAGCTAGCGCACAAGAGACCCAGCACTTC.

This chain uses TRBV4-3 with TRBJ2-3; tentatively, D is TRBD1 (5 bases). Trimming shortened V by 4 bases and J by 2 bases, and 16 bases separated the two germline ends. The CDR3 is made up of 16 amino acids. Germline CDR1 is LGHNA and CDR2 is YSLEER. The CDR3 spells CASSPDPRGSTDTQYF. Here the CDR3 DNA reads TGCGCCAGCAGCCCCGACCCAAGGGGTTCCACAGATACGCAGTATTTT.

This chain links TRBV11-2 with TRBJ2-6, with D perhaps TRBD2 (7 bases). Looked up from germline, CDR1 is SGHAT and CDR2 is FQNNGV. With 2 bases removed from V and 2 bases from J, the gap between germline ends came to 13 bases. CDR3 size: 17 residues. The CDR3 protein is CASSLLGEGAGANVLTF. In DNA, the CDR3 is TGTGCCAGCAGCTTATTGGGGGAGGGGGCTGGGGCCAACGTCCTGACTTTC.

This clonotype was seen many times. The chain has TRBV12-3 or TRBV12-4 and TRBJ2-5, with a weak D call TRBD2 (6 bases). The CDR3 sequence is 18 residues long. V was trimmed by 5 bases and J by 1 base, leaving 23 bases between them. The CDR3: CASSPLSEGLGIQETQYF. CDR3 sequence (DNA): TGTGCCAGCAGTCCTCTCTCGGAGGGCCTGGGGATCCAAGAGACCCAGTACTTC.

This clonotype has a handful of counts. V and J are TRBV12-3 or TRBV12-4 and TRBJ2-4; D possibly matches TRBD1 or TRBD2 (5 bases each). This CDR3 is built from 14 residues. Trimming took 7 bases from V and 6 from J, leaving 16 bases between them. The CDR3 coding sequence is TGTGCCAGCACCGTGGGGGTTCCCGGAAACATTCAGTACTTC. Translating it yields CASTVGVPGNIQYF.

The gene calls are TRBV10-2 and TRBJ2-3; 9 nucleotides match TRBD2. Germline lookup yields CDR1 WSHSY and CDR2 SAAADI. With 2 bases clipped from V and 4 bases from J, the junction kept 10 bases outside the gene matches. The CDR3 has 17 residues. The CDR3: CASSEILAGWSPDTQYF. The CDR3 nucleotides are TGCGCCAGCAGTGAGATCCTAGCGGGATGGTCTCCAGATACGCAGTATTTT.

The chain links TRBV20-1 to TRBJ1-5, with TRBD1 as a possible D gene (5 bases). Germline V gives CDR1 DFQATT, CDR2 SNEGSKA (reference sequence). V lost 5 bases to trimming and J lost 0 bases, with 17 bases between them. The CDR3 covers 16 residues. CDR3 residues: CSARGGAEYSNQPQHF. The DNA of the CDR3 is TGCAGTGCTCGGGGTGGGGCGGAATATAGCAATCAGCCCCAGCATTTT.

This sequence joins TRBV25-1 and TRBJ1-4; 7 bases align to TRBD1. Per the germline V gene, CDR1 is MGHDK and CDR2 is SYGVNS. The V and J ends lost 5 bases and 3 bases, in that order; junction bases with no gene match: 9. This CDR3 has 16 amino acids. The CDR3 DNA reads TGTGCCAGCAGTTACTACTCAGGGGGGGCTAATGAAAAACTGTTTTTT. Amino acid sequence: CASSYYSGGANEKLFF.

This clonotype was found many times. The V gene is TRBV2, the J gene TRBJ1-6; the D is unclear. From germline, CDR1 is SNHLY and CDR2 FYNNEI. The CDR3 is 15 residues long. The V end was cut by 4 bases, the J end by 1 base, with 8 bases between. The CDR3 region has the DNA TGTGCCAGCAGTGTCAGGCTATCCTATAATTCACCCCTCCACTTT. It encodes CASSVRLSYNSPLHF. The full variable domain, its missing parts supplied by reference TRBV2 and TRBJ1-6, is EPEVTQTPSHQVTQMGQEVILRCVPISNHLYFYWYRQILGQKVEFLVSFYNNEISEKSEIFDDQFSVERPDGSNFTLKIRSTKLEDSAMYFCASSVRLSYNSPLHFGNGTRLTVT.

The J gene is TRBJ1-5, the V gene TRBV2; 9 bases agree with TRBD1. Germline trimming cut 5 bases from V and 1 base from J; bases unmatched to any gene: 6. Germline assignment: CDR1 SNHLY and CDR2 FYNNEI. The CDR3 has 16 amino acids. The DNA of the CDR3 is TGTGCCAGCAGTCCGGGACAGGGAAGGAGCAATCAGCCCCAGCATTTT. Amino acids: CASSPGQGRSNQPQHF. Full variable domain (remainder filled in from reference TRBV2 and TRBJ1-5): EPEVTQTPSHQVTQMGQEVILRCVPISNHLYFYWYRQILGQKVEFLVSFYNNEISEKSEIFDDQFSVERPDGSNFTLKIRSTKLEDSAMYFCASSPGQGRSNQPQHFGDGTRLSIL.

This clonotype was observed at least ten times. The chain uses TRBV2 and TRBJ1-6; a possible D gene is TRBD1 (6 bases). V lost 3 bases and J 9 bases, leaving 15 bases between the germline ends. The germline V gene encodes CDR1 SNHLY and CDR2 FYNNEI. The CDR3 has 15 amino acids. The CDR3 spells CASSDGQGMSSPLHF. CDR3 nucleotides: TGTGCCAGCAGTGATGGGCAGGGGATGAGTTCACCCCTCCACTTT.

In regard to this clonotype: Given a much more abundant clone one base away, this may be a read error. The chain joins TRBV10-3 to TRBJ2-1; D is undetermined. The end of the DNA fits TRBJ2-7 better, so the J call may be wrong. CDR3 length: 11 amino acids. In germline, CDR1 is ENHRY, CDR2 SYGVKD. CDR3 protein: CASVGYNEQYF. The CDR3 nucleotides are TGTGCCTCGGTCGGCTACAATGAGCAGTACTTC.

The chain links TRBV13 to TRBJ2-2; 7 bases are shared with TRBD1. The V and J ends lost 4 bases and 4 bases, in that order; junction bases with no gene match: 3. CDR3 length equals 14 residues. Germline CDR1 and CDR2: PRHDT and FYEKMQ (reference sequence). The CDR3 bases are TGTGCCAGCAGCTCGGGACAGCGCACCGGGGAGCTGTTTTTT. This encodes CASSSGQRTGELFF.

The CDR3 region is CAIRGQGMIYEQYF. CDR3 nucleotides: TGTGCCATCAGGGGACAGGGGATGATCTACGAGCAGTACTTC. This sequence joins TRBV10-3 and TRBJ2-7, with 10 positions matching TRBD1. V lost 6 bases, J lost 3 bases, and 5 bases stayed unmatched. This CDR3 is 14 amino acids long. From germline, CDR1 is ENHRY and CDR2 SYGVKD.

V and J are TRBV14 and TRBJ2-1, with 9 positions matching TRBD2. Germline loops: CDR1 SGHDN, CDR2 FVKESK. The CDR3 is 17 amino acids. V lost 5 bases to trimming and J lost 0 bases; unmatched junction nucleotides: 8. The DNA of the CDR3 is TGTGCCAGCAGCACCTTAGCGGGGGCAACCTCCTACAATGAGCAGTTCTTC. Translation gives CASSTLAGATSYNEQFF.

V and J are TRBV10-3 and TRBJ1-2; a weak D match, TRBD1 (5 bases). Germline V gives CDR1 ENHRY, CDR2 SYGVKD. The V and J ends lost 5 bases and 3 bases respectively, with 10 bases between them. The CDR3 loop spans 13 amino acids. CDR3 in amino acids: CAISSRVDYGYTF. The DNA for the CDR3 is TGTGCCATCAGTAGCAGGGTGGACTATGGCTACACCTTC.

This clonotype was seen only a few times. This sequence joins TRBV30 and TRBJ2-4, with D possibly matching TRBD2 (7 bases). The V and J ends lost 3 bases and 0 bases respectively, with 9 bases between them. Per the germline V gene, CDR1 is GTSNPN and CDR2 is SVGIG (reference sequence). The CDR3 runs 14 residues. This chain's CDR3 is CAWRGGQAKNIQYF. In nucleotides, the CDR3 is TGTGCCTGGAGGGGGGGGCAAGCCAAAAACATTCAGTACTTC.

This clonotype was counted ten times or more. The chain links TRBV11-2 to TRBJ2-7; D is unresolved. Trimming left V 5 bases short and J 0 bases short, with 14 bases between. This CDR3 comprises 15 residues. The germline CDR1 and CDR2 sequences are SGHAT and FQNNGV. CDR3: CASSNTWTSSYEQYF. CDR3 DNA sequence: TGTGCCAGCAGCAACACCTGGACCAGCTCCTACGAGCAGTACTTC. Looking up the rest from reference TRBV11-2 and TRBJ2-7 gives the full variable domain: EAGVAQSPRYKIIEKRQSVAFWCNPISGHATLYWYQQILGQGPKLLIQFQNNGVVDDSQLPKDRFSAERLKGVDSTLKIQPAKLEDSAVYLCASSNTWTSSYEQYFGPGTRLTVT.

This clonotype was seen only a few times. J is TRBJ1-2 and V is TRBV6-1; D is possibly TRBD1 (6 bases). The germline V gene encodes CDR1 MNHNS and CDR2 SASEGT. V was clipped by 5 bases and J by 4 bases, with 11 bases between them. The CDR3 consists of 13 residues. The CDR3 nucleotides are TGTGCCAGCAGTAGCTCCAGGGGCTATGGCTACACCTTC. Translated, it gives CASSSSRGYGYTF.